Below, 27 T cell receptor beta chains from the same sample are listed, as sequenced in a study of T-cell reconstitution after alpha-beta-depleted transplantation in children. As it was prepared, the TCRbeta library received unique molecular identifiers. TCRdb processed the PCR reads anew with MiXCR; each CDR3 protein has one entry. The data show 380,000 or so distinct CDR3 sequences, with about an eighth seen just once and over 3.5% held by the top ten. The source material was PBMCs, sampled from the stem cell graft. Source of these receptors: a human donor who donated a stem cell graft to a child with Fanconi anemia.

This clonotype was seen repeatedly, ten times or more. The chain couples TRBV2 to TRBJ2-1; D remains unclear. Trimming pared 4 bases from V and 5 bases from J, leaving 9 bases between. The CDR3 totals 13 residues. Germline V gives CDR1 SNHLY, CDR2 FYNNEI. This CDR3 is CASSAARNNEQFF. CDR3 DNA sequence: TGTGCCAGCAGTGCGGCTAGAAACAATGAGCAGTTCTTC.

V and J are TRBV20-1 and TRBJ2-1; D is unclear. From germline, CDR1 is DFQATT and CDR2 SNEGSKA (reference sequence). This CDR3 spans 13 amino acids. V was clipped by 3 bases and J by 7 bases, with 13 bases between them. CDR3 amino acids: CSASNLKGNEQFF. Here the CDR3 DNA reads TGCAGTGCTAGTAACCTGAAAGGGAATGAGCAGTTCTTC.

The J gene is TRBJ2-7, the V gene TRBV6-5; D may be TRBD1 or TRBD2 (6 bases each). The CDR3 has 15 residues. The V and J ends lost 0 bases and 6 bases respectively, with 15 bases between them. The germline V gene encodes CDR1 MNHEY and CDR2 SVGAGI. The chain's CDR3 is CASSYSDGGSSEQYF. In DNA form, the CDR3 reads TGTGCCAGCAGTTACTCGGACGGGGGCAGCTCCGAGCAGTACTTC.

This clonotype has at least ten counts. The chain recombines TRBV15 with TRBJ2-1; 7 nucleotides align to TRBD1. This CDR3 contains 14 residues. J lost 8 bases, V lost 0 bases, and 4 bases had no gene match. Germline V gene data show CDR1 as LNHNV and CDR2 as YYDKDF (reference sequence). The CDR3 sequence: CATSRDRDSDEQFF. The CDR3 bases are TGTGCCACCAGCAGAGATCGGGACAGCGATGAGCAGTTCTTC.

This clonotype was detected only a few times. The chain employs TRBV7-9 and TRBJ1-5; 7 nucleotides align to TRBD1. This CDR3 has 13 residues. Germline V lookup: CDR1 SEHNR, CDR2 FQNEAQ (reference sequence). The trim removed 5 bases at V and 7 bases at J, leaving 5 bases unmatched. CDR3 sequence reads: CASSRGGEQPQHF. The CDR3 nucleotides are TGTGCCAGCAGCCGAGGGGGCGAGCAGCCCCAGCATTTT.

Remarks on this clonotype: At one end the junction does not follow the germline gene, possibly because of a read error. CDR3 amino acids: CASSLRGDSPLRF. Here the CDR3 DNA reads TGTGCCAGTAGCTTAAGGGGGGATTCACCCCTCCGCTTT. V gene TRBV7-2 combines with J gene TRBJ1-6; D might be TRBD1 (6 bases). Germline CDR1 reads SGHTA; CDR2 reads FQGNSA. The CDR3 spans 13 residues.

This clonotype was seen more than once but under ten times. The chain links TRBV7-9 to TRBJ2-6, with 7 bases identical to TRBD1. Unmatched junction bases numbered 5, after V lost 6 bases and J lost 0 bases. Germline-derived CDR1 and CDR2 are SEHNR and FQNEAQ (reference sequence). CDR3 length: 16 amino acids. CDR3 residues: CASSTGQLSGANVLTF. In DNA form, the CDR3 reads TGTGCCAGCAGTACGGGACAGCTCTCTGGGGCCAACGTCCTGACTTTC.

The count of this clonotype is one. This sequence joins TRBV7-8 and TRBJ2-5, with 12 bases matching TRBD2. V was pared by 6 bases and J by 5 bases, with 10 bases of the junction left unmatched. The germline V gene encodes CDR1 SGHVS and CDR2 FQNEAQ. The CDR3 runs to 16 residues. This CDR3 is CASRSLAGGPQETQYF. The CDR3 nucleotides read TGTGCCAGCAGGTCTCTAGCGGGGGGGCCGCAGGAGACCCAGTACTTC. Complete variable domain (other parts from reference TRBV7-8 and TRBJ2-5): GAGVSQSPRYKVAKRGQDVALRCDPISGHVSLFWYQQALGQGPEFLTYFQNEAQLDKSGLPSDRFFAERPEGSVSTLKIQRTQQEDSAVYLCASRSLAGGPQETQYFGPGTRLLVL.

The J gene is TRBJ2-3, the V gene TRBV11-2, with D maybe TRBD1 (5 bases). The V gene's germline CDR1 is SGHAT and CDR2 FQNNGV. Trimming took off 1 base at V and 0 bases at J, with 17 bases between the two ends. CDR3 length: 18 amino acids. The chain's CDR3 is CASSLVTWGLPSTDTQYF. CDR3 in DNA: TGTGCCAGCAGCTTAGTTACGTGGGGCCTGCCTAGCACAGATACGCAGTATTTT.

This clonotype was counted at least ten times. The rearrangement joins TRBV12-3 or TRBV12-4 to TRBJ2-3, with 8 nucleotides matching TRBD1. V shed 8 bases, J shed 2 bases, and the junction held 6 bases outside the gene matches. This CDR3 comprises 14 residues. CDR3 DNA sequence: TGTGCCAGCGGCACAGGGGGTTTCACAGATACGCAGTATTTT. It yields the protein CASGTGGFTDTQYF.

The table lists this clonotype with a few counts. This chain links TRBV28 with TRBJ2-7; 8 nucleotides match TRBD2. The trim removed 3 bases at V and 0 bases at J, leaving 1 base unmatched. The CDR3 is 14 amino acids. The germline CDR1 and CDR2 sequences are MDHEN and SYDVKM. This CDR3 reads CASSFSGSSYEQYV. In nucleotides, the CDR3 is TGTGCCAGCAGTTTCAGCGGGAGCTCCTACGAGCAGTACGTC.

The rearrangement joins TRBV7-9 to TRBJ2-3; D gene uncertain. The germline V and J ends were trimmed by 0 bases and 2 bases, with 9 bases remaining between them. Per germline, CDR1 SEHNR and CDR2 FQNEAQ (reference sequence). The CDR3 totals 15 residues. The CDR3 coding sequence is TGTGCCAGCAGCTTAGCGCGACCCCCCACAGATACGCAGTATTTT. Residues: CASSLARPPTDTQYF.

This chain links TRBV29-1 with TRBJ2-2; the D is unclear. Germline V lookup: CDR1 SQVTM, CDR2 ANQGSEA. The V end lost 0 bases, the J end lost 8 bases, and 4 bases lay between the germline ends. This CDR3 is 11 amino acids long. The CDR3 region has the DNA TGCAGCGTTGAAGAGGGGGGGGAGCTGTTTTTT. It yields the protein CSVEEGGELFF.

This clonotype came up a few times. This chain uses TRBV29-1 with TRBJ2-2, with D possibly matching TRBD1 (5 bases). This CDR3 contains 13 residues. Trimming shortened V by 4 bases and J by 3 bases, and 9 bases separated the two germline ends. CDR1 SQVTM and CDR2 ANQGSEA come from the germline V gene. The CDR3 region has the DNA TGCAGCGTTGGTCAGGGTTACACCGGGGAGCTGTTTTTT. This sequence encodes CSVGQGYTGELFF.

V is TRBV20-1 and J is TRBJ2-2; no clear D. Germline values: CDR1 DFQATT, CDR2 SNEGSKA (reference sequence). Between the trimmed V and J ends, which lost 6 bases and 3 bases, there was a span of 11 bases. This CDR3 comprises 13 residues. The CDR3 DNA reads as TGCAGTGCGCAAAACCTCGACACCGGGGAGCTGTTTTTT. This gives the protein CSAQNLDTGELFF.

The genes are TRBV7-2 and TRBJ2-5, with a tentative D call TRBD1 (6 bases). Trimming removed 3 bases at V and 1 base at J, with 12 bases between. The CDR3 length is 15 residues. Germline CDR1 is SGHTA and CDR2 is FQGNSA. The DNA for the CDR3 is TGTGCCAGCAGCTTCCCGGGACACCTCCAAGAGACCCAGTACTTC. Translated, it gives CASSFPGHLQETQYF. Combining the CDR3 with reference TRBV7-2 and TRBJ2-5 gives the whole variable domain GAGVSQSPSNKVTEKGKDVELRCDPISGHTALYWYRQSLGQGLEFLIYFQGNSAPDKSGLPSDRFSAERTGGSVSTLTIQRTQQEDSAVYLCASSFPGHLQETQYFGPGTRLLVL.

This clonotype was counted at least ten times. This rearrangement joins TRBV7-2 to TRBJ2-3, with D unresolved. Germline assignment: CDR1 SGHTA and CDR2 FQGNSA. V was shortened by 1 base and J by 7 bases, with 6 bases between the two germline ends. This CDR3 spans 12 amino acids. The CDR3 DNA is TGTGCCAGCAGCTTAGACTGGTATACGCAGTATTTT. Translated: CASSLDWYTQYF.

This clonotype turned up a few times. The chain employs TRBV30 and TRBJ2-4; unclear D gene. CDR3 length equals 12 residues. CDR1 is GTSNPN, CDR2 SVGIG, per germline (reference sequence). Between the trimmed V and J ends, which lost 0 bases and 12 bases, there was a span of 12 bases. The CDR3 sequence: CAWSVGSPGQYF. The CDR3 region has the DNA TGTGCCTGGAGTGTAGGCAGTCCGGGTCAGTACTTC. The full variable domain, its missing parts supplied by reference TRBV30 and TRBJ2-4, is SQTIHQWPATLVQPVGSPLSLECTVEGTSNPNLYWYRQAAGRGLQLLFYSVGIGQISSEVPQNLSASRPQDRQFILSSKKLLLSDSGFYLCAWSVGSPGQYFGAGTRLSVL.

In its sample, this clonotype was seen a few times. This chain connects TRBV29-1 to TRBJ2-5; D not resolved. From germline, CDR1 is SQVTM and CDR2 ANQGSEA. Trimming took off 6 bases at V and 9 bases at J, with 14 bases between the two ends. This CDR3 has 11 amino acids. CDR3 bases: TGCAGCGTCCCGTTGAGTGGAGCCCAGTACTTC. Translating it yields CSVPLSGAQYF.

This clonotype was counted only a few times. This sequence may be a read error, since a much larger clone differs from it by one base. The chain couples TRBV5-1 to TRBJ1-1, with 7 bases aligning to TRBD1. From germline, CDR1 is SGHRS and CDR2 YFSETQ. The CDR3 runs 16 residues. Losses at the gene ends were 6 bases for V and 4 bases for J; bases not matched to a gene: 15. CDR3 sequence: CASIPRSDRAGTEAFF. For the CDR3, the DNA is TGCGCCAGCATCCCCCGATCTGACAGGGCGGGCACTGAAGCTTTCTTT.

This clonotype came up a few times. In DNA form, the CDR3 reads TGTGCCAGCAGCTTCTTTACAGGGGCCTACGAGCAGTACTTC. Its protein is CASSFFTGAYEQYF. The chain combines TRBV7-2 with TRBJ2-7; 7 positions agree with TRBD1. V was pared by 3 bases and J by 2 bases, with 4 bases of the junction left unmatched. The length of the CDR3 is 14 residues. Germline V lookup: CDR1 SGHTA, CDR2 FQGNSA.

The rearrangement links TRBV5-1 to TRBJ2-1; 9 nucleotides align to TRBD1. The V gene end was trimmed by 4 bases and the J gene end by 4 bases; junction bases not matched to a gene: 9. The germline CDR1 and CDR2 sequences are SGHRS and YFSETQ. The CDR3 has 16 amino acids. The CDR3 here is CASSRTETGGYNEQFF. CDR3 sequence (DNA): TGCGCCAGCAGCCGGACCGAGACAGGGGGTTACAATGAGCAGTTCTTC.

This chain links TRBV12-3 or TRBV12-4 with TRBJ1-2; D not certain. The CDR3 extends over 15 amino acids. V lost 3 bases, J lost 3 bases, and 14 bases lay in between. The CDR3 spells CASSLSSGGHYGYTF. The CDR3 nucleotides are TGTGCCAGCAGTTTGTCTTCGGGCGGACACTATGGCTACACCTTC.

This clonotype occurred a few times. The chain links TRBV28 to TRBJ1-2, with unresolved D. The length of the CDR3 is 12 residues. Trimming took 5 bases from V and 1 from J, leaving 5 bases between them. Germline CDR1 and CDR2: MDHEN and SYDVKM. CDR3 protein: CASSKINYGYTF. CDR3 nucleotide sequence: TGTGCCAGCAGTAAGATTAACTATGGCTACACCTTC.

This clonotype was seen a few times. The chain links TRBV12-5 to TRBJ2-5; TRBD1 agrees at 10 bases. V lost 6 bases to trimming and J lost 5 bases; unmatched junction nucleotides: 6. Germline CDR1 and CDR2: LGHNT and FRNRAP. CDR3 length: 14 amino acids. CDR3 DNA: TGTGCTAGTGGGAAGACAGGGGGCCGGGAGACCCAGTACTTC. Its protein product is CASGKTGGRETQYF.

This clonotype occurred a few times. V usage is TRBV11-2 and J usage is TRBJ2-5; 11 bases fit TRBD2. Germline lookup yields CDR1 SGHAT and CDR2 FQNNGV. This CDR3 is built from 15 residues. Trimming removed 8 bases from V and 5 bases from J; junction bases left unmatched: 10. CDR3 nucleotide sequence: TGTGCCAGCCGCCGCGCTAGCGGGGGGCTGGAGACCCAGTACTTC. Residues: CASRRASGGLETQYF.

V and J are TRBV7-2 and TRBJ1-2; D unresolved. Germline V gives CDR1 SGHTA, CDR2 FQGNSA. Trimming took off 1 base at V and 4 bases at J, with 7 bases between the two ends. CDR3 size: 13 residues. CDR3 sequence: CASSLGIGYGYTF. The CDR3 DNA sequence: TGTGCCAGCAGCTTAGGCATCGGCTATGGCTACACCTTC.